This passage covers 5 T cell receptor beta chains from one sample sequenced in a study of CD8 T cell repertoires and HIV-1 epitope variants. Using immunoSEQ multiplex PCR, the repertoire was profiled, and TCRdb retains in-frame clones only, with some absent. The sample holds roughly 4,700 clones, about 70% seen once. What these receptors recognize is not known. The material sequenced was cultured CD8+ T cells derived from PBMCs. Receptors were obtained from a male donor with HIV.

The chain combines TRBV7-9 with TRBJ2-1, with a possible D match to TRBD1 (5 bases). Trimming removed 5 bases at V and 4 bases at J, with 9 bases between. The CDR3 runs 13 residues. Germline values: CDR1 SEHNR, CDR2 FQNEAQ (reference sequence). The CDR3 loop reads CASSTTGYNEQFF. The CDR3 DNA reads TGTGCCAGCAGCACCACAGGTTACAATGAGCAGTTCTTC.

J is TRBJ2-5 and V is TRBV19; TRBD1 matches at 11 bases. V shed 2 bases, J shed 2 bases, and the junction held 4 bases outside the gene matches. The CDR3 covers 16 residues. Germline CDR1 LNHDA, CDR2 SQIVND (reference sequence). CDR3 region: CASSIIGTGGQETQYF. DNA for the CDR3: TGTGCCAGTAGTATAATCGGGACAGGGGGTCAAGAGACCCAGTACTTC.

The rearrangement links TRBV7-6 to TRBJ2-1; perhaps TRBD1 as D (6 bases). Germline V gene data show CDR1 as SGHVS and CDR2 as FNYEAQ. CDR3 size: 21 residues. V was trimmed by 4 bases and J by 0 bases, leaving 28 bases between them. The CDR3 loop reads CASSSTPTGRISGLSYNEQFF. CDR3 nucleotide sequence: TGTGCCAGCAGCTCTACTCCAACAGGGAGAATAAGCGGACTCTCCTACAATGAGCAGTTCTTC. Supplemented by reference TRBV7-6 and TRBJ2-1, the full variable domain reads GAGVSQSPRYKVTKRGQDVALRCDPISGHVSLYWYRQALGQGPEFLTYFNYEAQQDKSGLPNDRFSAERPEGSISTLTIQRTEQRDSAMYRCASSSTPTGRISGLSYNEQFFGPGTRLTVL.

By proportion, this clone is hyperexpanded. The chain combines TRBV4-3 with TRBJ2-7, with D possibly being TRBD2 (6 bases). The germline V and J ends were trimmed by 0 bases and 0 bases, with 21 bases remaining between them. The CDR3 loop spans 19 amino acids. CDR1 and CDR2 (germline): LGHNA, YSLEER. The CDR3 nucleotides are TGCGCCAGCAGCCAAGAGCCGGGAGCGGGCGCCCTGAGCTCCTACGAGCAGTACTTC. Translating it yields CASSQEPGAGALSSYEQYF.

This chain links TRBV28 with TRBJ2-3; D gene ambiguous. Trimming removed 5 bases from V and 3 bases from J, with 9 bases in between. Germline CDR1 and CDR2: MDHEN and SYDVKM. The CDR3 has 13 residues. The CDR3 region has the DNA TGTGCCAGCAGTCTTGACTCAACAGATACGCAGTATTTT. The encoded protein is CASSLDSTDTQYF.